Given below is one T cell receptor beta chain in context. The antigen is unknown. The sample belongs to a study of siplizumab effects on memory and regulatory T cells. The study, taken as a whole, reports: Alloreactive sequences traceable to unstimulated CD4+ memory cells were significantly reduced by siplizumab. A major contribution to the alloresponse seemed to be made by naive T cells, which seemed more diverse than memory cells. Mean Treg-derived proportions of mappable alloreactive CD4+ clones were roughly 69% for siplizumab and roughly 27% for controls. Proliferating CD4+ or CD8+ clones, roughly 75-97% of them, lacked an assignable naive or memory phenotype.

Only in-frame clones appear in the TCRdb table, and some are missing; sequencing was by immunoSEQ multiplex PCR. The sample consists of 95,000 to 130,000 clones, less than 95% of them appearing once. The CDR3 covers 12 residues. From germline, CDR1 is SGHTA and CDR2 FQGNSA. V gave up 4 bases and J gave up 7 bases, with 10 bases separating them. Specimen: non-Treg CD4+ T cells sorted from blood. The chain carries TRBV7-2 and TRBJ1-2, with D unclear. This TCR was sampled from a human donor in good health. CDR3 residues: CASSSSGFGYTF. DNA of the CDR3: TGTGCCAGCAGCTCATCAGGTTTTGGCTACACCTTC. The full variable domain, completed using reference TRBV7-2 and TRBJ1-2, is GAGVSQSPSNKVTEKGKDVELRCDPISGHTALYWYRQSLGQGLEFLIYFQGNSAPDKSGLPSDRFSAERTGGSVSTLTIQRTQQEDSAVYLCASSSSGFGYTFGSGTRLTVV.